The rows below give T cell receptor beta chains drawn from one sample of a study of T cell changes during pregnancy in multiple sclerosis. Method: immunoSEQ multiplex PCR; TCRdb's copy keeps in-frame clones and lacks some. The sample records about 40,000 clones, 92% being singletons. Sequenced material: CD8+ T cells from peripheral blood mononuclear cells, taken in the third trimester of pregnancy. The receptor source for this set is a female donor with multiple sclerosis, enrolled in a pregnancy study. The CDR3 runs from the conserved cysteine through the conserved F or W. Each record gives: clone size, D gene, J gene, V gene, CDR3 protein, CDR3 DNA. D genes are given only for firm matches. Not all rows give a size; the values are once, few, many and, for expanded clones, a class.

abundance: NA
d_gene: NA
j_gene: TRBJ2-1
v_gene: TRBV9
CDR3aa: CASSPSLKGGNEQFF
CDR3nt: TGTGCCAGCAGCCCCTCACTGAAAGGGGGCAATGAGCAGTTCTTC

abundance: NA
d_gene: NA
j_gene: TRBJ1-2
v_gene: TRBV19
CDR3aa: CASSRLGPDKNYGYTF
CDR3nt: TGTGCCAGTAGTAGATTGGGCCCAGATAAAAACTATGGCTACACCTTC

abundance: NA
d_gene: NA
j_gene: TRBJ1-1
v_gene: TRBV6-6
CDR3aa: CASSSVREAFF
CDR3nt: TGTGCCAGCAGTTCAGTCAGGGAAGCTTTCTTT

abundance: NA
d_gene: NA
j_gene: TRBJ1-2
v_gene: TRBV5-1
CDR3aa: CASSLESADGYTF
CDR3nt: TGCGCCAGCAGCTTGGAGTCTGCGGATGGCTACACCTTC

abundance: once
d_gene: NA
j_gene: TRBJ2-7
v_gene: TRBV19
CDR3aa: CASSPGHHYEQYF
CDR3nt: TGTGCCAGTAGTCCCGGACACCACTACGAGCAGTACTTC

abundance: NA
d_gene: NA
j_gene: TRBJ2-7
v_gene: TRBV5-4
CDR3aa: CASSLGLASYEQYF
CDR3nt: TGTGCCAGCAGCTTGGGGCTAGCGAGCTACGAGCAGTACTTC

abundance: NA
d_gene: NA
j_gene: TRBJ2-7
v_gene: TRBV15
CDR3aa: CATSREAASNYEQYF
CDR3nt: TGTGCCACCAGCAGAGAGGCGGCCTCAAATTACGAGCAGTACTTC

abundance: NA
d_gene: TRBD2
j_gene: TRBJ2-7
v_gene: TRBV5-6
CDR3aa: CASSLPGLAAYEQYF
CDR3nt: TGTGCCAGCAGCTTACCGGGACTAGCGGCTTACGAGCAGTACTTC

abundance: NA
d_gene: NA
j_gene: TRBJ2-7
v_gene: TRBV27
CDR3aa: CASSCPGTPRTYEQYF
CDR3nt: TGTGCCAGCAGTTGCCCCGGGACACCAAGAACCTACGAGCAGTACTTC

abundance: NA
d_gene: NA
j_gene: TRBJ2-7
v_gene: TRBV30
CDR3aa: CAWSPTVPLFYEQYF
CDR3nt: TGTGCCTGGAGCCCCACAGTCCCCCTATTTTATGAGCAGTACTTC

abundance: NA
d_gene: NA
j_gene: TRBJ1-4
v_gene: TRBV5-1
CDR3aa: CASRGGYRESSTNEKLFF
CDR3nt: TGCGCCAGCAGGGGAGGTTATAGAGAATCATCAACTAATGAAAAACTGTTTTTT

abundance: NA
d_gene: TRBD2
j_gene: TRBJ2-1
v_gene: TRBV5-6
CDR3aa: CASSLGTSSYNEQFF
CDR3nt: TGTGCCAGCAGCTTGGGGACTAGCTCCTACAATGAGCAGTTCTTC

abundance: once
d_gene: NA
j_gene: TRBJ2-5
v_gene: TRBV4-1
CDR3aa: CASSQDADPETQYF
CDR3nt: TGCGCCAGCAGCCAAGATGCAGATCCAGAGACCCAGTACTTC

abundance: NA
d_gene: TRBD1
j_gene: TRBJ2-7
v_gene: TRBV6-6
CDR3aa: CASSPGGSYEQYF
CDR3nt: TGTGCCAGCAGTCCAGGGGGCTCGTACGAGCAGTACTTC

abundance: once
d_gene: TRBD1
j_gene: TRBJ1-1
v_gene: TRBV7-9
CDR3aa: CASSSPGQLENTEAFF
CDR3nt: TGTGCCAGCAGCTCACCGGGACAGCTGGAGAACACTGAAGCTTTCTTT

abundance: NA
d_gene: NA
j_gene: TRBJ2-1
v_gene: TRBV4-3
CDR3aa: CASSRADSEPYNEQFF
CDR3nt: TGCGCCAGCAGCCGGGCGGACTCCGAGCCCTACAATGAGCAGTTCTTC

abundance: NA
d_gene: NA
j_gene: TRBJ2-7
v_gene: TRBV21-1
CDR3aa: CASSREDTARDEQYF
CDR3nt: TGTGCCAGCAGCAGAGAGGACACCGCCAGGGACGAGCAGTACTTC

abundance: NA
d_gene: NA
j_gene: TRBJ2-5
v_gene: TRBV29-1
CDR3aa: CSVELDQETQYF
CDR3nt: TGCAGCGTTGAACTAGATCAAGAGACCCAGTACTTC

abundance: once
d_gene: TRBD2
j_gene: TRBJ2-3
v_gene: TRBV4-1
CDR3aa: CASSQESLREGGDTQYF
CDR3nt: TGCGCCAGCAGCCAAGAATCGTTGCGGGAGGGAGGGGATACGCAGTATTTT

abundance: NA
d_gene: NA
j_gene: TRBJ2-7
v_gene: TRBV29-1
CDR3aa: CSVGRSSYEQYF
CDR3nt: TGCAGCGTTGGCCGCAGCTCCTACGAGCAGTACTTC

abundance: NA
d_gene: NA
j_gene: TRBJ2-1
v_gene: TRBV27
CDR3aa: CASSLRAGVEQFF
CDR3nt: TGTGCCAGCAGTTTACGCGCCGGAGTTGAGCAGTTCTTC

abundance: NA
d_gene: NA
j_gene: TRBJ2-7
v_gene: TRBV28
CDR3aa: CASSFLGGFYEQYF
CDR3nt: TGTGCCAGCAGTTTCCTTGGGGGGTTCTACGAGCAGTACTTC

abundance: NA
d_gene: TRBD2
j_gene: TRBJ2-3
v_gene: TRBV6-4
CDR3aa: CASSEGPSGSTDTQYF
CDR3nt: TGTGCCAGCAGTGAGGGGCCTAGCGGGAGCACAGATACGCAGTATTTT

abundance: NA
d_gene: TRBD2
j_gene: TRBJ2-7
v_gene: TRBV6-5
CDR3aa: CASSYSGTSTYEQYF
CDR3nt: TGTGCCAGCAGTTACTCAGGGACTAGCACTTACGAGCAGTACTTC

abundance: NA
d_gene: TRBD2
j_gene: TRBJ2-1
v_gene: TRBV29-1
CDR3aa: CSVEGGELAGTPSSYNEQFF
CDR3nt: TGCAGCGTTGAGGGGGGTGAACTAGCGGGAACCCCGAGCTCCTACAATGAGCAGTTCTTC

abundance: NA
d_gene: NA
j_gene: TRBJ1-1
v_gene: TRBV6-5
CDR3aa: CASSYTRGDTEAFF
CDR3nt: TGTGCCAGCAGTTACACCAGGGGCGACACTGAAGCTTTCTTT

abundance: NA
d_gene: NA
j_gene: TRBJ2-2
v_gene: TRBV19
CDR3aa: CASSMSFGAAGELFF
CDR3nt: TGTGCCAGTAGTATGTCCTTTGGGGCGGCCGGGGAGCTGTTTTTT

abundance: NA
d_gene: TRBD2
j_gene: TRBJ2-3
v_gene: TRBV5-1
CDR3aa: CASSSQNSGRALDTQYF
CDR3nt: TGCGCCAGCAGCTCACAAAATAGCGGGAGGGCCTTAGATACGCAGTATTTT

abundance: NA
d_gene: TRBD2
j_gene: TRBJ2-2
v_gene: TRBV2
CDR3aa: CASRGLGAGVIAGELFF
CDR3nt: TGTGCCAGCAGGGGACTAGGAGCGGGAGTTATCGCCGGGGAGCTGTTTTTT

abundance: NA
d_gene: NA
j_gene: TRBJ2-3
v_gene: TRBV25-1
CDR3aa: CASSPFTDTQYF
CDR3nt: TGTGCCAGCAGTCCATTCACAGATACGCAGTATTTT

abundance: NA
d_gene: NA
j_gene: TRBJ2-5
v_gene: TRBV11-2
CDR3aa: CASSPNVAVAETQYF
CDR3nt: TGTGCCAGCAGCCCTAACGTAGCTGTGGCGGAGACCCAGTACTTC

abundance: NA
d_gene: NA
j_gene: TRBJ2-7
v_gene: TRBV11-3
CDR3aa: CASSPWSGEEGQYF
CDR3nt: TGTGCCAGCAGCCCCTGGAGCGGAGAGGAAGGGCAGTACTTC

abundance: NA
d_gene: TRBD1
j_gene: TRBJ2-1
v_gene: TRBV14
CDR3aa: CASSQERQGFTYNEQFF
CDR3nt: TGTGCCAGCAGCCAAGAACGACAGGGATTTACCTACAATGAGCAGTTCTTC

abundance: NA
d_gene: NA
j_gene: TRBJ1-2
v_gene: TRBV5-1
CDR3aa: CASSLEQDINYGYTF
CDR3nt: TGCGCCAGCAGCTTGGAACAGGATATTAACTATGGCTACACCTTC

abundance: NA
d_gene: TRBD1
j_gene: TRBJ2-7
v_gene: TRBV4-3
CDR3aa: CASSQDTGTAYEQYF
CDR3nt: TGCGCCAGCAGCCAAGATACAGGGACAGCCTACGAGCAGTACTTC

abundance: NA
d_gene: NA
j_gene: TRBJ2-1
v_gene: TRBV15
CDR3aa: CATSGTQGNEQFF
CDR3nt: TGTGCCACCAGCGGAACTCAGGGCAATGAGCAGTTCTTC

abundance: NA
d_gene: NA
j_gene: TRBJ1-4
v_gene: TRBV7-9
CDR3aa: CASSWGPREEKLFF
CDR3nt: TGTGCCAGCTCATGGGGCCCGCGGGAGGAAAAACTGTTTTTT

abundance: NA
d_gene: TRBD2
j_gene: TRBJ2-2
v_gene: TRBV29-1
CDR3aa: CSVEDPGLAGGAGELFF
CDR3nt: TGCAGCGTTGAAGATCCGGGACTAGCGGGAGGGGCCGGGGAGCTGTTTTTT

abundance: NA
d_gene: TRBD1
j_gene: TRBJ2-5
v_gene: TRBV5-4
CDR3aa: CASSLGQGQETQYF
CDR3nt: TGTGCCAGCAGCCTGGGACAGGGCCAAGAGACCCAGTACTTC

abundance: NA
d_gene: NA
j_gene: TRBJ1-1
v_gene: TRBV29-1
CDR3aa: CSVEDWANTEAFF
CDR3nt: TGCAGCGTTGAAGATTGGGCAAACACTGAAGCTTTCTTT

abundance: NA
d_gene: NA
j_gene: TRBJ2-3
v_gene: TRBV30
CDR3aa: CAWSAGGGEVDTQYF
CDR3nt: TGTGCCTGGAGTGCCGGCGGGGGCGAAGTAGATACGCAGTATTTT

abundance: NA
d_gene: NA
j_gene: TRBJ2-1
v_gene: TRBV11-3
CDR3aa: CASSISASSYNEQFF
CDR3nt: TGTGCCAGCAGCATTAGCGCAAGCTCCTACAATGAGCAGTTCTTC

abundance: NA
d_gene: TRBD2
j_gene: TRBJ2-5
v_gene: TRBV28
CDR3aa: CAAEAGGMGETQYF
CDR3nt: TGTGCCGCGGAAGCGGGAGGTATGGGAGAGACCCAGTACTTC

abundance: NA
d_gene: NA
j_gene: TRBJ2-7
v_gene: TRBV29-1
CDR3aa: CSVEEGVRGTYEQYF
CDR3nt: TGCAGCGTTGAAGAAGGTGTCAGGGGAACCTACGAGCAGTACTTC

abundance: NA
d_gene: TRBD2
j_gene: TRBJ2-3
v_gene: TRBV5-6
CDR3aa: CASSLLAGGPGSTDTQYF
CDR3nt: TGTGCCAGCAGCTTACTAGCGGGAGGGCCCGGAAGCACAGATACGCAGTATTTT

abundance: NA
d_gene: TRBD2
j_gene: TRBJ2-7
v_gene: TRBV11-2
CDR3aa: CASRREALEQYF
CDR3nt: TGTGCCAGCAGACGGGAGGCATTGGAGCAGTACTTC